Listed below are T cell receptor beta chains from one sample, sequenced in a study of blood T cells in healthy people across ages. Via MiXCR, TCRdb re-called the 5' RACE reads, giving one row per CDR3 protein. This sample has approximately 780,000 distinct CDR3 sequences; roughly 25% occur once, and the top ten carry 3%. The data were also submitted as part of a second study, on T cells of mothers and their children.

Sample: blood. Source of these receptors: a boy between 10 and 17 years old in good health. CDR3s include the opening cysteine and the closing phenylalanine or tryptophan. A D gene is named only where the DNA matches it firmly. Clone size, where shown, is once, few, many, or a class for clones that have expanded.

cdr3_aa: CASSQELAKNIQYF
cdr3_nt: TGCGCCAGCAGCCAAGAATTAGCCAAAAACATTCAGTACTTC
clone_size: few
v_call: TRBV4-3
j_call: TRBJ2-4
cdr3_length: 14
d_call: .

cdr3_aa: CASSPVDEQFF
cdr3_nt: TGTGCCAGCAGCCCGGTTGATGAGCAGTTCTTC
clone_size: .
v_call: TRBV7-2
j_call: TRBJ2-1
cdr3_length: 11
d_call: .

cdr3_aa: CASSPGGAKDSPLHF
cdr3_nt: TGCGCCAGCAGCCCCGGGGGCGCGAAGGATTCACCCCTCCACTTT
clone_size: once
v_call: TRBV5-1
j_call: TRBJ1-6
cdr3_length: 15
d_call: .

cdr3_aa: CSARGPRRSYNSPLHF
cdr3_nt: TGCAGTGCTAGAGGGCCCCGGCGCTCCTATAATTCACCCCTCCACTTT
clone_size: few
v_call: TRBV20-1
j_call: TRBJ1-6
cdr3_length: 16
d_call: .

cdr3_aa: CASSHARLRRETQYF
cdr3_nt: TGTGCCAGCAGCCACGCCAGGCTCAGGAGAGAGACCCAGTACTTC
clone_size: .
v_call: TRBV14
j_call: TRBJ2-5
cdr3_length: 15
d_call: .

cdr3_aa: CASSFRTGAHYF
cdr3_nt: TGTGCCAGCAGCTTTCGGACAGGGGCACATTACTTC
clone_size: .
v_call: TRBV7-2
j_call: TRBJ2-7
cdr3_length: 12
d_call: TRBD1

cdr3_aa: CASSLTGETPDEQFF
cdr3_nt: TGTGCCAGCAGCTTGACGGGCGAAACCCCCGATGAGCAGTTCTTC
clone_size: .
v_call: TRBV11-2
j_call: TRBJ2-1
cdr3_length: 15
d_call: .

cdr3_aa: CASSPRGGPSTGELFF
cdr3_nt: TGTGCCAGCAGCCCCCGGGGTGGACCCAGCACCGGGGAGCTGTTTTTT
clone_size: few
v_call: TRBV9
j_call: TRBJ2-2
cdr3_length: 16
d_call: .

cdr3_aa: CASSLWSYGYTF
cdr3_nt: TGTGCCAGCAGTTTATGGAGCTATGGCTACACCTTC
clone_size: many
v_call: TRBV12-3/TRBV12-4
j_call: TRBJ1-2
cdr3_length: 12
d_call: .

cdr3_aa: CASSLVSRPYEQYF
cdr3_nt: TGCGCCAGCAGCTTGGTATCGCGGCCGTACGAGCAGTACTTC
clone_size: .
v_call: TRBV5-1
j_call: TRBJ2-7
cdr3_length: 14
d_call: .

cdr3_aa: CASSSSGGRQETQYF
cdr3_nt: TGCGCCAGCAGCTCTAGCGGGGGCCGCCAAGAGACCCAGTACTTC
clone_size: once
v_call: TRBV5-1
j_call: TRBJ2-5
cdr3_length: 15
d_call: TRBD2

cdr3_aa: CASSSSGGGYNEQFF
cdr3_nt: TGTGCCAGCAGCTCTAGCGGGGGGGGTTACAATGAGCAGTTCTTC
clone_size: .
v_call: TRBV7-3
j_call: TRBJ2-1
cdr3_length: 15
d_call: TRBD2

cdr3_aa: CASSPQAGARNQPQHF
cdr3_nt: TGTGCCAGCAGTCCCCAGGCTGGGGCGCGCAATCAGCCCCAGCATTTT
clone_size: few
v_call: TRBV12-3/TRBV12-4
j_call: TRBJ1-5
cdr3_length: 16
d_call: .

cdr3_aa: CASRIQGSGEQYF
cdr3_nt: TGTGCCAGCAGGATACAGGGCTCAGGCGAGCAGTACTTC
clone_size: .
v_call: TRBV13
j_call: TRBJ2-7
cdr3_length: 13
d_call: .

cdr3_aa: CASSLLGGVFGNTIYF
cdr3_nt: TGTGCCAGCAGCCTCCTTGGTGGGGTTTTTGGAAACACCATATATTTT
clone_size: few
v_call: TRBV7-9
j_call: TRBJ1-3
cdr3_length: 16
d_call: .

cdr3_aa: CAWSFTAGGYTF
cdr3_nt: TGTGCCTGGAGCTTTACCGCGGGTGGCTACACCTTC
clone_size: few
v_call: TRBV30
j_call: TRBJ1-2
cdr3_length: 12
d_call: .

cdr3_aa: CASSLFPSGGQETQYF
cdr3_nt: TGTGCCAGCAGCTTATTTCCTAGCGGGGGGCAAGAGACCCAGTACTTC
clone_size: few
v_call: TRBV7-3
j_call: TRBJ2-5
cdr3_length: 16
d_call: TRBD2